Listed below are T cell receptor beta chains from one sample, sequenced in a study of blood T cell repertoires in COVID-19. Clones were read by immunoSEQ multiplex PCR, and TCRdb kept only the in-frame ones, dropping some. Of 100,000 or so clones in the sample, about four fifths were seen once. Sequenced sample: peripheral blood. The source of these receptors is a woman at least 80 years old with acute or convalescent COVID-19. The CDR3 runs from the conserved cysteine through the conserved F or W. A D gene is named only where the DNA matches it firmly. Size is stated for part of the rows, as once, few or many counts, or as a class when the clone is expanded.

size | J | D | V | DNA | CDR3
large | TRBJ1-1 | TRBD1 | TRBV19 | TGTGCCAGTAGTCCCCGGGACAGGTATGAAGCTTTCTTT | CASSPRDRYEAFF
. | TRBJ2-5 | . | TRBV2 | TGTGCCAGCAGCTCCAACAGTATTCCAGAGACCCAGTACTTC | CASSSNSIPETQYF
once | TRBJ2-1 | . | TRBV5-1 | TGCGCCAGCAGCTATGCAGGGGAAGGCGAGCAGTTCTTC | CASSYAGEGEQFF
. | TRBJ1-1 | . | TRBV18 | TGTGCCAGCTCACTCCAGGGCATGAACACTGAAGCTTTCTTT | CASSLQGMNTEAFF
. | TRBJ2-1 | . | TRBV18 | TGTGCCAGCTCACCCCCTCAGGGAGGAGGGGTCAATGAGCAGTTCTTC | CASSPPQGGGVNEQFF
. | TRBJ2-3 | TRBD2 | TRBV11-2 | TGTGCCAGCAGCTTACTCGGGAGGACAGATACGCAGTATTTT | CASSLLGRTDTQYF
. | TRBJ2-5 | . | TRBV5-1 | TGCGCCAGCAGCTTGCATCAGTGGCGGGAGACCCAGTACTTC | CASSLHQWRETQYF
. | TRBJ2-2 | . | TRBV2 | TGTGCCAGCAGCCAACAAGATACGAACACCGGGGAGCTGTTTTTT | CASSQQDTNTGELFF
. | TRBJ2-3 | . | TRBV28 | TGTGCCAGCAGTCTTGGGACTTCCCCAGATACGCAGTATTTT | CASSLGTSPDTQYF
. | TRBJ2-5 | TRBD2 | TRBV15 | TGTGCCACCCGTCGGGGAGGGCAGGCAGAGACCCAGTACTTC | CATRRGGQAETQYF
. | TRBJ2-1 | . | TRBV7-2 | TGTGCCAGCAGCTCAAGGAGTGGTGGTAGTGAGCAGTTCTTC | CASSSRSGGSEQFF